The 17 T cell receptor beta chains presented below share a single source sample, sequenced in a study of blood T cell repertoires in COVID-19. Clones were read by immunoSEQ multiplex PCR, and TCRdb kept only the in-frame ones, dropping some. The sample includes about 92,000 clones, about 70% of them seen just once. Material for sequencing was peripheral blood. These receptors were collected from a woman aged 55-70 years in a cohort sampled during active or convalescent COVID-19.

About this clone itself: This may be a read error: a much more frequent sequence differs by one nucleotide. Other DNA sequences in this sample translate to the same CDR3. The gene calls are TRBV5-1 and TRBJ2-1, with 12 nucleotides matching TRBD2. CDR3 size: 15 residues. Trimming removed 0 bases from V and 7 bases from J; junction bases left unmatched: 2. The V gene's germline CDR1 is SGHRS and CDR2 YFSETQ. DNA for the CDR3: TGCGCCAGCAGCTTGGAACTAGCGGGGGGTAATGAGCAGTTCTTC. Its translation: CASSLELAGGNEQFF.

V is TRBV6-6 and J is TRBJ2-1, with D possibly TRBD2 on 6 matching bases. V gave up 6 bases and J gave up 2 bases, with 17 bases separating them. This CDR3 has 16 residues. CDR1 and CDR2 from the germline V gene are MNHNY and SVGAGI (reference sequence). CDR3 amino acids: CASRGFSGGTYNEQFF. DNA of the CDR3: TGTGCCAGCAGGGGATTCTCCGGAGGGACCTACAATGAGCAGTTCTTC.

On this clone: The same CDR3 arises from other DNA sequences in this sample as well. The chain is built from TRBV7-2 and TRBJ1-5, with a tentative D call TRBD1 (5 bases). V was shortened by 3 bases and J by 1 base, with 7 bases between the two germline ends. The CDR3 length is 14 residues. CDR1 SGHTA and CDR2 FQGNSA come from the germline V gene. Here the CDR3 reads CASSFTGSNQPQHF. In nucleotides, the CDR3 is TGTGCCAGCAGCTTTACAGGAAGCAATCAGCCCCAGCATTTT. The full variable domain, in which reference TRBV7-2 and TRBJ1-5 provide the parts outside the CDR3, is GAGVSQSPSNKVTEKGKDVELRCDPISGHTALYWYRQSLGQGLEFLIYFQGNSAPDKSGLPSDRFSAERTGGSVSTLTIQRTQQEDSAVYLCASSFTGSNQPQHFGDGTRLSIL.

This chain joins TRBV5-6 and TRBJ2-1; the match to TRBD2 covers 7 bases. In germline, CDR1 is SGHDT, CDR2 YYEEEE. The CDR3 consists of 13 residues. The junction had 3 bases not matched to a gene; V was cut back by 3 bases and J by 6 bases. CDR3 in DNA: TGTGCCAGCAGCTGGGAGGGTTTCAATGAGCAGTTCTTC. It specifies CASSWEGFNEQFF.

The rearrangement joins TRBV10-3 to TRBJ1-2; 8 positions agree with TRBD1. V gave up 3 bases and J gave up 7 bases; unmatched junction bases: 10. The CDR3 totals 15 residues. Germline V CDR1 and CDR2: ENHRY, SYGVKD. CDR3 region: CAISDNTGQGGGYTF. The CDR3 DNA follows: TGTGCCATCAGTGACAACACCGGACAGGGCGGTGGCTACACCTTC.

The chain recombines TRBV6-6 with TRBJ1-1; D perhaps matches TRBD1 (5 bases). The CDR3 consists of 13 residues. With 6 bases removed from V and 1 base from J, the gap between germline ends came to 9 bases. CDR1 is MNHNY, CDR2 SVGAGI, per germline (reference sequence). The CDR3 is CASSDGQNTEAFF. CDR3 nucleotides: TGTGCCAGCAGCGACGGACAGAACACTGAAGCTTTCTTT.

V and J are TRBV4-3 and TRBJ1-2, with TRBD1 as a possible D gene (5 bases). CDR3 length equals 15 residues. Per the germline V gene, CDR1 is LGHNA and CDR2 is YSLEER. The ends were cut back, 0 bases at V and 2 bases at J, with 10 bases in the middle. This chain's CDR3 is CASSQDGRVNYGYTF. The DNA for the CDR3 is TGCGCCAGCAGCCAAGATGGCAGGGTCAACTATGGCTACACCTTC.

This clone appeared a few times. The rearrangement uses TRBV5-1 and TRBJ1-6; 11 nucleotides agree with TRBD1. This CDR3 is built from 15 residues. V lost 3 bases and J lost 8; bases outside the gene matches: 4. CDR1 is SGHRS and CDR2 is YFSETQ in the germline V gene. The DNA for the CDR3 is TGCGCCAGCAGCTGGGCGGGACAGGGGGATTCACCCCTCCACTTT. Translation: CASSWAGQGDSPLHF.

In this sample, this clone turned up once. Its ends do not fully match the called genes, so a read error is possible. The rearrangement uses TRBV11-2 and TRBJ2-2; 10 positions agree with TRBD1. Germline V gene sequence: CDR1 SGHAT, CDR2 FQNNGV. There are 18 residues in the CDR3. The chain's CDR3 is CASCFGEWTGGDTGELFF. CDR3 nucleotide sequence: TGTGCCAGCTGCTTTGGGGAATGGACAGGGGGGGACACCGGGGAGCTGTTTTTT.

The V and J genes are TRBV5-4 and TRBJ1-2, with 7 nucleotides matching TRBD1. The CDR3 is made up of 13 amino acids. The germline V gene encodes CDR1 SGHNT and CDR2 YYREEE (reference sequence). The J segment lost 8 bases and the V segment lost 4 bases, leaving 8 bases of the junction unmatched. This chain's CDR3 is CASSRDSFIGYTF. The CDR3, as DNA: TGTGCCAGCAGCCGGGACAGCTTTATCGGCTACACCTTC.

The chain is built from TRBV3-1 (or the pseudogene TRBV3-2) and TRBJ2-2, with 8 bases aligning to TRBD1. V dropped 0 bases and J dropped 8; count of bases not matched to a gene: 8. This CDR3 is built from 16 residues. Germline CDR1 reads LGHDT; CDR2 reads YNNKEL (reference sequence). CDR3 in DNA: TGTGCCAGCAGCCAAGACCAGGGGGCAAGGGTTGGGGAGCTGTTTTTT. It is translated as CASSQDQGARVGELFF.

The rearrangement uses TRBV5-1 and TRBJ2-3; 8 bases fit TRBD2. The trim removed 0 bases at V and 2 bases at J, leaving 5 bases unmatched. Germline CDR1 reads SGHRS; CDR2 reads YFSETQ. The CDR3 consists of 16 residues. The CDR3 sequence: CASSLGASGYTDTQYF. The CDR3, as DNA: TGCGCCAGCAGCTTGGGGGCTAGCGGGTACACAGATACGCAGTATTTT.

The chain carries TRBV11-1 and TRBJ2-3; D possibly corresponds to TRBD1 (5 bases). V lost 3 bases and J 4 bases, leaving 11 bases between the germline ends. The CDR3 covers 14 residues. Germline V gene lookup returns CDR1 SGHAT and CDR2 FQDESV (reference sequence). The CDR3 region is CASSLDQGADTQYF. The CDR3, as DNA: TGTGCCAGCAGCTTGGATCAAGGGGCAGATACGCAGTATTTT.

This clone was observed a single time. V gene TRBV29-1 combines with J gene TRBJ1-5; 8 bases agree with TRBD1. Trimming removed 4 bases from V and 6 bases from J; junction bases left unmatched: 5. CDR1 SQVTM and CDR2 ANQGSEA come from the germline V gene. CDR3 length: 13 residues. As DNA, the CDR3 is TGCAGCGTTGCGGGACAGGAAGGTCAGCCCCAGCATTTT. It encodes CSVAGQEGQPQHF.

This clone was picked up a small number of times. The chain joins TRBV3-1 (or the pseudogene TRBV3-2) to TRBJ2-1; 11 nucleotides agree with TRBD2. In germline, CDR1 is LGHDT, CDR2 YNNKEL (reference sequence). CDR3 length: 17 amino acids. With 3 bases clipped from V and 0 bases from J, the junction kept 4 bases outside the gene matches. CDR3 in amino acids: CASSQALAGGSYNEQFF. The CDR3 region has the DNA TGTGCCAGCAGCCAGGCCCTAGCGGGGGGCTCCTACAATGAGCAGTTCTTC.

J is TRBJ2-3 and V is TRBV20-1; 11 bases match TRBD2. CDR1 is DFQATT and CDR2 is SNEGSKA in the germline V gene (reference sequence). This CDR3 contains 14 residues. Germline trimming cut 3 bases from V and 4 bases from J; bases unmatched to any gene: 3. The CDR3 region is CSASIAGGADTQYF. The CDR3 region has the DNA TGCAGTGCTAGTATAGCGGGGGGGGCAGATACGCAGTATTTT.

CDR3 nucleotides: TGTGCCAGCAGCGTAGGGCCGGGTAGCAATGAAAAACTGTTTTTT. This encodes CASSVGPGSNEKLFF. The chain is built from TRBV9 and TRBJ1-4; the D is unclear. Trimming removed 0 bases at V and 5 bases at J, with 11 bases between. The germline CDR1 and CDR2 sequences are SGDLS and YYNGEE. CDR3 length equals 15 residues.